The present entry profiles one TCR beta chain with its context. Its antigen has not been determined. The sample holds no much larger clone one base away, and base qualities are not on file. The V and J ends are trimmed by 4 bases and 6 bases, leaving 13 bases between them. CDR1 and CDR2 were assigned from the germline V gene (reference sequence) as DFQATT and SNEGSKA. The CDR3 starts with the cysteine, ends with the phenylalanine, and has 13 residues. CDR3 DNA is the only sequence kept; it has 39 bases, read in frame from the first base. Sequenced on an Illumina HiSeq 2500. TCR beta libraries were prepared by quantitative 5'-RACE with molecular barcodes. As for how the authors treated the data: A new computational method, built on a probabilistic model of VDJ rearrangement, was used to identify disease-linked TCR variants. TCRdb trimmed the raw reads at Q25, called clones with MiXCR and kept productive beta chains. Each entry merges the rows of one CDR3 protein and shows their most common DNA and genes. Clone size and V and J calls follow TCRdb, not the original study. This sample is represented by fewer than 500,000 distinct CDR3 sequences; 20% to 30% of them were singletons. In total, the top ten clones hold roughly 0.9% of the sample.

These data are taken from a study of CD8 T cells in ankylosing spondylitis (dated by TCRdb to 2016 to 2017). Context from the whole study: The study profiled T cell receptor beta repertoires in healthy donors and ankylosing spondylitis patients to find disease-linked TCR variants. Peripheral blood samples were taken, and synovial fluid was additionally collected from ankylosing spondylitis patients. The whole study cohort included under 140 healthy donors and about two dozen ankylosing spondylitis patients. General study outcomes and caveats: Blood from ankylosing spondylitis patients appeared to be characterized by a TCR beta motif made up of under ten highly homologous amino acid variants. Some of the motif variants had been reported before in the synovial fluid and blood of reactive arthritis patients, a finding that suggests common disease-initiation mechanisms. The disease-linked clones were reported as significantly enriched in matched synovial fluid samples from ankylosing spondylitis patients. The disease-linked clones showed a CD8+ phenotype and occurred at relatively low frequencies in peripheral blood.

The rearranged segments are TRBV20-1 and TRBJ1-5; no confident D gene assignment can be made. The receptor was derived from a male donor with ankylosing spondylitis. The sample consisted of blood, either unsorted or a sorted T cell fraction (not recorded which). The nucleotide sequence is given as TGCAGTGCTACTGCTGGCCCCGGTCAGCCCCAGCATTTT. Its protein is CSATAGPGQPQHF.